This TCR beta chain emerged from a study of radiotherapy plus CTLA-4 blockade in lung cancer. Study information: Objective response was observed in more than 15% of patients, and disease control in approximately 30%.

Method: immunoSEQ multiplex PCR; TCRdb's copy keeps in-frame clones and lacks some. The sample holds some 66,000 clones; under 85% are singletons and the top ten take 4% to 5%. Study-level results: Researchers report tumor-derived TCR clones expanding in blood after radiotherapy plus ipilimumab. Increased serum interferon-beta after radiation also reportedly predicted response strongly.

Germline V gene sequence: CDR1 SGHVS, CDR2 FNYEAQ. This CDR3 spans 15 amino acids. V was clipped by 3 bases and J by 5 bases; unmatched bases: 3. Patients in the study, people with chemo-refractory metastatic non-small-cell lung cancer, received focal radiation plus ipilimumab CTLA-4 blockade. With respect to this clone: Antigen unknown.

The receptor was isolated from a human donor with non-small cell lung cancer who had a partial response to radiotherapy plus ipilimumab. The chain employs TRBV7-6 and TRBJ2-3, with 12 bases fitting TRBD2. Sequenced here: peripheral blood, sampled from a patient treated with radiotherapy plus ipilimumab. For the CDR3, the DNA is TGTGCCAGCAGCTTTACTAGCGGGAGGCGAGATACGCAGTATTTT. Translation: CASSFTSGRRDTQYF. Full variable domain (rest looked up from reference TRBV7-6 and TRBJ2-3): GAGVSQSPRYKVTKRGQDVALRCDPISGHVSLYWYRQALGQGPEFLTYFNYEAQQDKSGLPNDRFSAERPEGSISTLTIQRTEQRDSAMYRCASSFTSGRRDTQYFGPGTRLTVL.